The 14 T cell receptor beta chains given below trace back to one sample, sequenced in a study of shared clonotypes between healthy human individuals. The assay was immunoSEQ multiplex PCR, and TCRdb's table has in-frame clones only and misses some. The sample has roughly 2,300,000 clones, 92% seen once. Sequencing input: naive CD4+ T cells from PBMCs. Noted subset: CD45RA+ positively selected. Every receptor here comes from a young man in good health. Some clones in this sample may be carry-over from other donors' samples.

This chain joins TRBV11-3 and TRBJ1-2; D ambiguous. The length of the CDR3 is 16 residues. Trimming pared 2 bases from V and 2 bases from J, leaving 15 bases between. Germline V CDR1 and CDR2: SGHNT, YENEEA. CDR3 DNA: TGTGCCAGCAGCTTACCCCAGGCAGGATCAAACTATGGCTACACCTTC. Translating it yields CASSLPQAGSNYGYTF.

This chain uses TRBV7-6 with TRBJ2-1; D might be TRBD2 (5 bases). Germline assignment: CDR1 SGHVS and CDR2 FNYEAQ. The CDR3 is 16 amino acids. Trimming stripped 5 bases from V and 1 base from J, with 15 bases between. For the CDR3, the DNA is TGTGCCAGCAGCCCAAAGTGGGAGAGGTCCTACAATGAGCAGTTCTTC. Translating gives CASSPKWERSYNEQFF. Full variable domain (rest looked up from reference TRBV7-6 and TRBJ2-1): GAGVSQSPRYKVTKRGQDVALRCDPISGHVSLYWYRQALGQGPEFLTYFNYEAQQDKSGLPNDRFSAERPEGSISTLTIQRTEQRDSAMYRCASSPKWERSYNEQFFGPGTRLTVL.

The chain is built from TRBV27 and TRBJ2-5; weak D call: TRBD2 (5 bases). V was cut by 8 bases and J by 2 bases, with 15 bases left in between. The CDR3 is 14 amino acids. The germline V gene encodes CDR1 MNHEY and CDR2 SMNVEV (reference sequence). The CDR3 DNA reads TGTGCCAGCCACCCCGGGCAGCGGCAAGAGACCCAGTACTTC. Translating gives CASHPGQRQETQYF.

Details on this clone: A junction boundary mismatches the germline segment, possibly from a read error. The rearrangement joins TRBV27 to TRBJ2-1, with 7 bases aligning to TRBD2. The CDR3 spans 15 residues. Germline V lookup: CDR1 MNHEY, CDR2 SMNVEV (reference sequence). CDR3 residues: CARSTTGLKYNEQFF. In DNA form, the CDR3 reads TGTGCCCGCAGTACAACGGGACTAAAATACAATGAGCAGTTCTTC.

This CDR3 is CASSQLSGTGAFYGYTF. The CDR3 DNA reads TGTGCCAGCAGCCAGCTTTCCGGGACAGGGGCTTTCTATGGCTACACCTTC. The chain has TRBV14 and TRBJ1-2; 10 bases align to TRBD1. The junction had 11 bases not matched to a gene; V was cut back by 3 bases and J by 4 bases. This CDR3 contains 17 residues. Germline V CDR1 and CDR2: SGHDN, FVKESK.

The chain joins TRBV5-1 to TRBJ1-1, with D possibly being TRBD1 (5 bases). The V gene's germline CDR1 is SGHRS and CDR2 YFSETQ. CDR3 length equals 14 residues. The V end was cut by 4 bases, the J end by 6 bases, with 16 bases between. This CDR3 reads CASSGGGAGAEAFF. CDR3 bases: TGCGCCAGCAGCGGCGGGGGAGCGGGCGCTGAAGCTTTCTTT.

V gene TRBV21-1 combines with J gene TRBJ2-7. TRBV21-1 is listed as a pseudogene. CDR3 length: 19 residues. In DNA form, the CDR3 reads TGTGCCAGCAGCAAAGAGGGGGGCTGGAAAGCCTTGAGCTCCTACGAGCAGTACTTC. It translates to CASSKEGGWKALSSYEQYF.

The rearrangement links TRBV5-1 to TRBJ2-5, with TRBD1 matching over 8 bases. The CDR3 is made up of 16 amino acids. The V gene's germline CDR1 is SGHRS and CDR2 YFSETQ. The V and J ends lost 3 bases and 5 bases, in that order; junction bases with no gene match: 12. CDR3 loop: CASSSSLDRVGETQYF. The CDR3 DNA is TGCGCCAGCAGCTCCAGCCTGGACAGGGTAGGGGAGACCCAGTACTTC. Looking up the rest from reference TRBV5-1 and TRBJ2-5 gives the full variable domain: KAGVTQTPRYLIKTRGQQVTLSCSPISGHRSVSWYQQTPGQGLQFLFEYFSETQRNKGNFPGRFSGRQFSNSRSEMNVSTLELGDSALYLCASSSSLDRVGETQYFGPGTRLLVL.

The rearrangement links TRBV7-9 to TRBJ1-2; 11 nucleotides align to TRBD1. This CDR3 has 15 residues. Losses at the gene ends were 5 bases for V and 6 bases for J; bases not matched to a gene: 8. Germline V gene data show CDR1 as SEHNR and CDR2 as FQNEAQ (reference sequence). The chain's CDR3 is CASSRYTDRGHGYTF. CDR3 coding DNA: TGTGCCAGCAGCCGCTACACGGACAGGGGGCATGGCTACACCTTC.

CDR3 sequence reads: CASSKRYRGRVFHPQHF. CDR3 bases: TGTGCCAGCAGCAAACGATACAGGGGCCGAGTTTTTCACCCCCAGCATTTT. The rearrangement uses TRBV28 and TRBJ1-5, with 7 bases identical to TRBD1. V shed 6 bases, J shed 10 bases, and the junction held 21 bases outside the gene matches. Germline CDR1 reads MDHEN; CDR2 reads SYDVKM. The CDR3 contains 17 residues. The full variable domain, with the rest looked up from reference TRBV28 and TRBJ1-5, is DVKVTQSSRYLVKRTGEKVFLECVQDMDHENMFWYRQDPGLGLRLIYFSYDVKMKEKGDIPEGYSVSREKKERFSLILESASTNQTSMYLCASSKRYRGRVFHPQHFGDGTRLSIL.

This chain joins TRBV25-1 and TRBJ2-6; 7 positions match TRBD1. The J segment lost 4 bases and the V segment lost 5 bases, leaving 5 bases of the junction unmatched. Germline-derived CDR1 and CDR2 are MGHDK and SYGVNS. CDR3 length equals 15 residues. The CDR3, as DNA: TGTGCCAGCAGTACGACAGGGTCGGGGGCCAACGTCCTGACTTTC. This codes for CASSTTGSGANVLTF.

This clone was seen more than once but under ten times. J is TRBJ1-1 and V is TRBV29-1; D ambiguous. CDR1 is SQVTM and CDR2 is ANQGSEA in the germline V gene. The V and J ends lost 1 base and 6 bases respectively, with 9 bases between them. This CDR3 contains 12 residues. The CDR3: CSVEAGVAEAFF. CDR3 DNA: TGCAGCGTTGAAGCCGGCGTCGCTGAAGCTTTCTTT.

The chain employs TRBV7-3 and TRBJ2-3; the D gene is possibly TRBD2 (6 bases). Trimming took off 6 bases at V and 2 bases at J, with 12 bases between the two ends. The CDR3 length is 14 residues. The germline V gene has CDR1 SGHTA and CDR2 FQGTGA. Here the CDR3 DNA reads TGTGCCAGCAGGCAGACTAGTGCCACAGATACGCAGTATTTT. Protein sequence: CASRQTSATDTQYF.

The chain links TRBV27 to TRBJ2-1; D assignment may be TRBD1 or TRBD2 (5 bases each). Germline V CDR1 and CDR2: MNHEY, SMNVEV (reference sequence). The germline V and J ends were trimmed by 6 bases and 4 bases, with 13 bases remaining between them. The CDR3 contains 14 residues. The CDR3 DNA reads TGTGCCAGCAGACCCCAGGGACCATACAATGAGCAGTTCTTC. Translating it yields CASRPQGPYNEQFF.